This T cell receptor (beta chain) was identified in a study of blood T cell repertoires in COVID-19. Assay used: immunoSEQ multiplex PCR; TCRdb lists only in-frame clones, some missing. This table holds more than 300,000 clones, 87% found once. Losses at the gene ends were 3 bases for V and 1 base for J; bases not matched to a gene: 0. The length of the CDR3 is 13 residues. In germline, CDR1 is KGHSH, CDR2 LQKENI. The chain is built from TRBV18 and TRBJ2-7; 7 positions agree with TRBD1. Sequencing used PBMCs or T cells enriched from blood (not recorded which). The sequence derives from a man in his forties in a cohort exposed to, infected with or recovered from COVID-19 (not recorded which). DNA for the CDR3: TGTGCCAGCTCACCGGACAGGTCCTACGAGCAGTACTTC. Amino acid sequence: CASSPDRSYEQYF.